The following is a T cell receptor beta chain sequence with its context. The antigen is unknown. In the authors' workflow: Filtering was not the same, since immunoSEQ gave junction-only sequences without quality scores. Generated by immunoSEQ multiplex PCR, the TCRdb table keeps only in-frame clones and is missing some. V, J and clone size derive from that table, while D and trimming were established from the DNA sequence. Among about 2.1 million clones listed, about 92% were seen once. This sample is drawn from a study of shared clonotypes between healthy human individuals. Study-wide points: Lower generation probabilities were found for non-shared clonotypes than for those shared by all four donors.

The naive CD8 fraction comprised CD45RO-negative cells positively selected for CCR7 and excluded terminally differentiated effector memory CD45RA+ cells. The CDR3 totals 15 residues. The V gene lost 4 bases and the J gene lost 2 bases, with 16 bases spanning the gap. Germline assignment: CDR1 SGHRS and CDR2 YFSETQ. The TCR originated in a man aged 18 to 30 in good health. Some clones in this sample may be carry-over from other donors' samples. The sequenced sample consisted of naive CD8+ T cells from PBMCs. V is TRBV5-1 and J is TRBJ2-7, with no clear D. CDR3 in DNA: TGCGCCAGCAGCCCCACTCGTAGCCCGACCTACGAGCAGTACTTC. Its translation is CASSPTRSPTYEQYF.